This T cell receptor beta chain is drawn from a study of cytomegalovirus exposure and HLA in healthy donors. Broader study findings: In a later analysis, a missense DCLRE1C variant was linked to TCR beta V- and J-gene trimming. According to the study, roughly 160 TCR beta chains were cytomegalovirus-associated.

Amplification used 60 Vbeta primers and 13 Jbeta primers. Assay: immunoSEQ multiplex PCR; the TCRdb copy retains only in-frame clones and omits some. The table lists tens of thousands of clones, 55% to 75% of them singletons. V shed 2 bases, J shed 3 bases, and the junction held 13 bases outside the gene matches. Germline V CDR1 and CDR2: MDHEN, SYDVKM. CDR3 size: 19 residues. Turning to this clone: What it recognizes is unknown.

Material: PBMCs. This receptor was identified in a woman in her thirties in good health and CMV-seronegative. The chain has TRBV28 and TRBJ1-2; 12 bases match TRBD1. In DNA, the CDR3 is TGTGCCAGCAGTTTAATTCTGGGGACAGGGGGCCCTCAGGACTATGGCTACACCTTC. This encodes CASSLILGTGGPQDYGYTF.